Sequencing of this TCR beta chain was carried out in a study of T cells after yellow fever vaccination. Overall study findings and caveats: The secondary response was weaker, and its peak arrived faster, on day 5 versus 15.

In its sample, this clonotype was seen a few times. The antigen remains unidentified. The CDR3 extends over 14 amino acids. With 0 bases removed from V and 9 bases from J, the gap between germline ends came to 13 bases. Germline V gives CDR1 SGHTA, CDR2 FQGNSA. Researchers made TCR cDNA using 5'RACE template switching, and this step added a universal primer site and UMIs. TCRdb reprocessed the 5' RACE reads via MiXCR and lists one record per CDR3 protein. In the table there are around 350,000 distinct CDR3 sequences, about 6% of which are singletons. The chain combines TRBV7-2 with TRBJ2-3, with D hard to call. The TCR comes from a man aged 25-45 years who received the YFV17D yellow fever vaccine. Sequenced material: PBMCs, taken 5 days after the yellow fever booster vaccination. CDR3 protein: CASSLAAAHGTQYF. The CDR3 coding sequence is TGTGCCAGCAGCTTAGCAGCTGCCCATGGAACGCAGTATTTT. Filled out from reference TRBV7-2 and TRBJ2-3, the complete variable domain reads GAGVSQSPSNKVTEKGKDVELRCDPISGHTALYWYRQSLGQGLEFLIYFQGNSAPDKSGLPSDRFSAERTGGSVSTLTIQRTQQEDSAVYLCASSLAAAHGTQYFGPGTRLTVL.